This T cell receptor beta chain came from a study of read filtering for tumor transcriptome and immune sequencing (dated by TCRdb to the early 2020s). Study-level background: The cohort had about 17 male and 14 female patients with a mean age of roughly 70 years, ranging from roughly 45 to 85. The study compared TCR repertoires from targeted immune repertoire sequencing and bulk whole-transcriptome sequencing run on the same bone marrow samples. By revised international staging, about 8 patients were R-ISS I, 16 were R-ISS II and over five were R-ISS III. After DNase treatment, whole-transcriptome libraries were prepared using the TruSeq RNA Access Library Prep Kit. Per sample, about 4 to 11 million TCR-region mapped reads were obtained with IR-seq, compared with only 85 to 1273 with RNA-seq. A main aim was a read-filtering strategy for immune repertoire data, specifically whether clonotypes supported by a single read should be removed. The full study reports these points: The correlation between IR-seq and RNA-seq shared clonotype proportions rose when single-read clonotypes were removed. Single-read clonotypes made up about 80% of clonotypes but only approximately 3.5% of total reads in IR-seq, compared with roughly three quarters of clonotypes and under 45% of reads in RNA-seq. Compared with RNA-seq, IR-seq captured clonotypes at much greater depth and more reliably, and a smaller IR-seq throughput was enough to identify most of the shared clonotypes. Rather than purified T cells, the sorted CD138-negative fraction was a mixed bone marrow immune population.

15 amino acids form the CDR3, both terminal residues included. Only CDR3 DNA remains: 45 bases, in frame from the first base. Via the germline V gene, CDR1 is MNHEY and CDR2 SVGAGI. At the junction V is shortened by 2 bases and J by 8 bases; bases outside the gene matches: 8. Every patient had bone marrow sampled at the time of active disease. Isolation of bone marrow mononuclear cells was performed by Ficoll-Hypaque density gradient centrifugation. To remove myeloma plasma cells, the cells were labeled with CD138 magnetic microbeads on a MACS separator, and CD138-negative cells were then collected by negative selection. Flow cytometry on an Attune NxT with CD138 antibodies was used to check the purity of the isolated cells. TRIzol reagent was used to extract total RNA, which was then quantified with a NanoDrop spectrophotometer. For each patient, paired RNA-seq and IR-seq were run on the CD138-negative bone marrow sample from that patient.

The Immunoverse kit was used to build TCR libraries from about 400 ng RNA, with molecular barcoded adaptors covering alpha/delta and beta/gamma chains. TCR library preparation was performed with the same RNA that was used for transcriptome sequencing. Sequencing of TCR libraries was carried out on an Illumina HiSeq 4000 with 2 x 150 cycles. The study's own analysis went as follows. MiXCR aligned TCR reads to human V, D, J and C references and assembled the aligned reads into CDR3 clonotypes, with quality filtering and error correction included. Clonotype counts and gene usage diversity were analyzed with the tcR package in R. Raw mapping reads were checked after the RNA-seq reads had been mapped by STAR aligner version 2.5.3a onto the human GRCh37 genome. To test how sequencing depth affected the clonotypes detected, IR-seq fastq files were randomly downsampled with Seqtk 1.3. TCRdb reworked the public reads: Q25 trimming with fastp, MiXCR clone assembly, productive beta chains retained. Rows with a matching CDR3 protein are joined into one entry that keeps the most common DNA and genes. The V and J calls were not made by the authors but by TCRdb's processing. The sample table shows roughly 56,000 distinct CDR3 sequences, and roughly 18% are seen once. The ten largest clones take up around 15% of the sample.

On this clonotype: Its antigen has not been determined. One base away lies a much larger clone, so this may be a sequencing read error. The missing conserved phenylalanine or tryptophan at the end of this CDR3 makes a read error likely.

Material: a population of CD138-negative cells sorted from bone marrow. Interpreted using the paper, the cell subset or site label stands for: bone marrow mononuclear cells depleted of CD138+ plasma/myeloma cells by negative magnetic selection. This receptor was taken from a donor aged 40 or older with multiple myeloma. Recombination linked TRBV6-5 to TRBJ2-1; 8 junctional bases match TRBD2. The nucleotide sequence is given as TGTGCCAGCAGTTACCGAAAGGGCGGGGGGTATGAGCAGTTCTCC. This codes for CASSYRKGGGYEQFS.